This TCR beta chain came from a study of cytomegalovirus exposure and HLA in healthy donors (dated by TCRdb to about 2017). Background for the entire study: In an earlier analysis of several hundred of the donors, about 260 Gb of sequence data and just under 120 million unique TCR beta sequences from roughly 180 million T cells were reported. An early release covering 500 to 750 HLA-typed donors comprised 250 to 350 gigabases of sequencing data and around 80 million unique TCR sequences. Of the approximately 370 genotyped donors, 80% to 90% were placed in the genetic ancestry cluster associated with self-reported Caucasian donors. The aim of the study was to test whether cataloging public T cell receptors could identify signatures of past pathogen exposure. The T cell repertoires of around 670 subjects were profiled by immunosequencing and related to cytomegalovirus serostatus. Besides the first cohort of 550 to 750 subjects, a separate validation cohort made up of over 95 different subjects was used. The study combined high-throughput TCR immunosequencing, statistical association of individual TCRs with disease status, and machine learning to predict cytomegalovirus infection status. To study patterns of TCR occurrence, a later analysis re-analyzed previously published TCR beta repertoires from 666 donors and added high-resolution HLA genotyping. In the later analysis, no new phenotypic data were used to find candidate immune exposures; instead, reliance was placed on TCR beta sequences and their occurrence across donors. In an earlier analysis of a few hundred of the donors, high-throughput TCR beta sequencing was used to judge whether each TCR beta V gene segment behaved as functional or pseudogenic. Donor age, sex, ethnicity and CMV serostatus were compiled together with the repertoire data. In a later genetic analysis, genome-wide SNP genotypes for 398 of the 666 donors were used, and that subset was treated as a discovery cohort. All discovery cohort repertoires had been generated using a single sequencing platform. HLA typing included class I and class II loci at four-digit resolution. Typing coverage differed by locus: A, B, C, DRB1 and DQB1 were typed in roughly 620-630 donors, DQA1 in 500 to 550, DPA1 in 600 to 610, and DPB1 in around 440. Roughly 5 DR-DQ haplotypes were handled as single units for association and clustering, since linkage in the cohort was strong. Across about 370 genotyped donors of the cohort, an average of about 240,000 unique TCR beta nucleotide sequences per donor were sequenced, and 15% to 20% of those sequences were non-productive.

The CDR3 contains 16 residues, cysteine and phenylalanine counted. The only DNA kept is the CDR3, 48 bases in frame from the first base. Based on the germline V gene, the CDR1 and CDR2 sequences are MNHEY and SVGAGI. The germline V and J ends show losses of 0 bases and 8 bases respectively, and no gene match explains 9 bases of the junction. Libraries were built with the immunoSEQ multiplex PCR assay. A mixture of 60 forward primers for TCR Vbeta segments and 13 reverse primers for TCR Jbeta segments was used in the multiplex PCR. The CDR3 region of rearranged TCR beta genes was amplified from genomic DNA with a multiplex PCR assay. The Illumina HiSeq System was used to sequence the amplified TCR beta libraries as 87-base-pair reads. The authors' analysis ran thus. In a later analysis, 77 million or so unique TCR beta chains were counted across the approximately 640 repertoires, and roughly 11 million of these chains were shared by at least two donors. A nearest-neighbor algorithm error-corrected the raw reads and collapsed the reads into unique sequences, merging closely related sequences to remove PCR and sequencing errors. CDR3 sequences were aligned to IMGT reference sequences to assign V, D and J gene segments. For a sequence to be retained, at least a six-nucleotide match to both a V gene segment and a J gene segment was required. Rearrangements were classified as productive when the CDR3 lacked stop codons and remained in frame with V and J, and all other rearrangements were classified as non-productive. CDR3 was defined by IMGT convention, running from the second conserved V-encoded cysteine to the conserved J-encoded phenylalanine. Sequences without an unambiguous match to a single V gene segment were excluded from the earlier analysis of approximately 560 of the donors. In an earlier analysis of approximately 590 of the donors, V segments were called functional above 56.7% productive rearrangements and were called segregating when the between-donor standard deviation exceeded 5%. A statistical classification framework was developed to diagnose cytomegalovirus status using the catalog of TCR beta chain sequences. A later analysis assigned V and J genes by comparing TCR nucleotide sequences with IMGT/GENE-DB human TR gene sequences. Using the TCRdist pipeline, a later analysis assigned CDR3 sequences along with most-parsimonious VDJ recombination scenarios. In a later analysis, each TCR beta chain was defined by its CDR3 amino acid sequence together with its V-gene family, and reads lacking a unique V-gene family were excluded. In a later analysis, 450 to 600 highly shared, low-generation-probability nucleotide sequences were removed to address suspected cross-contamination and a sequencing artifact. For each public chain, a later analysis derived a clonal expansion index from normalized ranks of inferred template counts within each repertoire. Generation probabilities in a later analysis came from a VDJ recombination model fitted to out-of-frame rearrangements, and those results were checked against IGoR. In a later analysis, hypergeometric tests were used to score TCR-TCR, TCR-HLA and TCR-CMV co-occurrence, with a repertoire-size bias correction applied to TCR pairs. In a later analysis, false discovery rates were estimated by permuting HLA or CMV assignments 20 times. In a later analysis, co-occurring TCRs were grouped with DBSCAN, and TCRdist sequence similarity was added when clustering was performed within HLA-allele-positive subsets. Repertoires with fewer than 30,000 or more than 120,000 public chains, plus five repertoires with anomalous nucleotide sharing, were excluded from co-occurrence clustering. TCRdb took over this immuneACCESS table, retaining in-frame rearrangements with V and J assigned. Such tables are incomplete; in checked studies, under half of the missing clones stem from an unresolved V gene, and the remainder is unexplained. V, J and clone size reflect that table, while D and trimming were determined from the DNA. Counted in this sample were 150,000 to 200,000 clones; about 85% of them appeared once. The ten largest clonotypes hold around 6.5% of the sample.

Findings and caveats that apply to the study as a whole: Some IMGT-functional V segments, including TRBV6-2 and TRBV6-3, could not be told apart with the 87-base-pair reads, so those segments were excluded. An association between a missense DCLRE1C variant and V-gene and J-gene trimming of TCR beta chains was found in a later genetic analysis and replicated in an independent cohort. The authors suggested that the approach could potentially be extended to other disease states and immunological phenotypes. When HLA alleles, especially DR and DQ, strongly co-occurred, attributing TCR associations to individual alleles was difficult. Most CMV-associated TCR beta chains appeared to be HLA-restricted in a later analysis, and the HLA associations seemed to be driven largely by CMV exposure. Because HLA typing was missing for some donors at each locus, association tests included only the typed subset. The presence/absence analyses assumed that sequencing depth was roughly uniform across donors, and that assumption may not be true. A group of highly shared sequence variants was considered likely to be a technical artifact of the sequencing pipeline. This cohort had only TCR beta chains sequenced, and the lack of alpha or paired-chain data limited which features could be detected. Correlated functional status among segregating V segments might be attributable to linkage disequilibrium, but an unknown experimental factor could not be ruled out. CMV serostatus was the only immune exposure information available for the cohort. Most TCR sequences were observed very rarely across donors, whereas some public TCRs were present in many individuals. The study listed 164 TCR beta chains as associated with cytomegalovirus. A further reported finding was that TCR beta sequences accurately predicted the HLA-A and HLA-B alleles for most subjects in the first cohort. In both the original and validation cohorts, the classifier was reported to diagnose cytomegalovirus status with high specificity and sensitivity. Specific HLA alleles were associated with over 15,000 TCR beta sequences at a false discovery rate of 0.05 in a later analysis. In vitro tests confirmed that a few of the cytomegalovirus-associated TCR beta chains recognize cytomegalovirus antigens. Compared with the roughly 700-donor mean, donors in an Asian-associated ancestry cluster had fewer N-insertions in productive TCRs, according to a later genetic analysis. A later analysis reported that several top co-occurrence clusters appeared linked to parvovirus B19, influenza, CMV and Epstein-Barr virus. Over 15 rarely observed V segments, including chromosome 9 orphons, were excluded from the earlier analysis of a few hundred of the donors because counts were too low. In a later analysis, HLA-associated TCR beta chains were found to be more clonally expanded and to have lower generation probabilities than equally common non-associated chains. In a later analysis, the rate of TCR association differed among HLA loci, with DRB1 alleles having the most associated TCRs and HLA-C alleles having the fewest. Broadly in line with IMGT annotations, most TCR beta V segments showed up in productive rearrangements about 87% or about 30% of the time in an earlier analysis of around 600 of the donors.

A remark on this clone: Its binding antigen is unknown. There are no base qualities to consult, and no much larger clone falls within one base.

The cohort was made up of about 610 healthy bone marrow donors. At the time of sampling, all cohort members were nominally healthy, though unrecorded immune exposures were likely present. The donor tested CMV seropositive and was one of the 289 seropositive cohort members. Every donor gave a peripheral blood sample, and the peripheral blood mononuclear cells from that sample were used for TCR beta sequencing. The Qiagen DNeasy Blood Extraction Kit was used to extract genomic DNA from the blood cell samples. In this chain, TRBV6-5 is recombined with TRBJ1-4; 7 bases in the middle match TRBD1. The sequence came from a male donor in good health and CMV-seropositive. Sequencing used PBMCs. CDR3 loop: CASSYSSTGVREKLFF. The DNA sequence follows: TGTGCCAGCAGTTACTCCTCTACAGGGGTTAGGGAAAAACTGTTTTTT.